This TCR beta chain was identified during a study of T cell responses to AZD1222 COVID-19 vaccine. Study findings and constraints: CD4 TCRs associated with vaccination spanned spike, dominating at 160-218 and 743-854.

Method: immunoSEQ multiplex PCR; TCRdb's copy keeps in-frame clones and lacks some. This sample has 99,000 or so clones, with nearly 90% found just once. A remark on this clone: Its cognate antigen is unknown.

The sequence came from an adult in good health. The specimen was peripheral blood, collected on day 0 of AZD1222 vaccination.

The CDR3 sequence is CASGQGRQPQHF. DNA for the CDR3: TGTGCCAGCGGACAGGGGAGACAGCCCCAGCATTTT. The V gene is TRBV12-3 or TRBV12-4, the J gene TRBJ1-5; TRBD1 matches at 9 bases. J was trimmed by 7 bases and V by 8 bases; bases with no gene match: 3. The CDR3 is 12 residues long.